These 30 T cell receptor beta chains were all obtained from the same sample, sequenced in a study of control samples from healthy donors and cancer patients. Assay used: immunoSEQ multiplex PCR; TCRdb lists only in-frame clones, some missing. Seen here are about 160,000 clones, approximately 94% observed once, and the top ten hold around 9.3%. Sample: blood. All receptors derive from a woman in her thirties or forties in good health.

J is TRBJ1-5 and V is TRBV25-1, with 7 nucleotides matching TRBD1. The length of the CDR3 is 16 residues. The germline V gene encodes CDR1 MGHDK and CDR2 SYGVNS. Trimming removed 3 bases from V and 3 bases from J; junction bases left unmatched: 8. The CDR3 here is CASSDRDSLFNQPQHF. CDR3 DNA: TGTGCCAGCAGTGATAGGGACAGTCTTTTCAATCAGCCCCAGCATTTT. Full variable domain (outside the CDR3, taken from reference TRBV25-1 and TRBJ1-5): EADIYQTPRYLVIGTGKKITLECSQTMGHDKMYWYQQDPGMELHLIHYSYGVNSTEKGDLSSESTVSRIRTEHFPLTLESARPSHTSQYLCASSDRDSLFNQPQHFGDGTRLSIL.

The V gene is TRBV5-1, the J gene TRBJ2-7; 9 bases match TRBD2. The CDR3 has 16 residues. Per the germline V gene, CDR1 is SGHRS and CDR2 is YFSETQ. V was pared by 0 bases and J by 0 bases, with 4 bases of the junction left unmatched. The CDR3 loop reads CASSLDGGGGSYEQYF. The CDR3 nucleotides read TGCGCCAGCAGCTTGGACGGCGGGGGGGGCTCCTACGAGCAGTACTTC.

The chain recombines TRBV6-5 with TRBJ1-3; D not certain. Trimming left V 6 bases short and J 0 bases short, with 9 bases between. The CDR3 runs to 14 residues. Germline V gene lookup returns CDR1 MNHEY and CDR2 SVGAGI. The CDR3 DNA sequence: TGTGCCAGCAGCCCGGCGGGCTCTGGAAACACCATATATTTT. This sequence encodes CASSPAGSGNTIYF.

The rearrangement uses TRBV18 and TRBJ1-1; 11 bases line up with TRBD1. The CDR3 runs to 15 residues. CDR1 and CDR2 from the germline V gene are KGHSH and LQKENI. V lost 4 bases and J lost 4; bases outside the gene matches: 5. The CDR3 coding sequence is TGTGCCAGCTCACGTCCCGGGACAGGGGGCACTGAAGCTTTCTTT. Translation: CASSRPGTGGTEAFF.

CDR3 in DNA: TGCGCCAGCAGCCAAGACCCCGGGTTCTCTGGCTACACCTTC. Amino acids: CASSQDPGFSGYTF. V usage is TRBV4-1 and J usage is TRBJ1-2; D remains unclear. Germline V gene data show CDR1 as MGHRA and CDR2 as YSYEKL. V was pared by 0 bases and J by 7 bases, with 12 bases between. The CDR3 spans 14 residues.

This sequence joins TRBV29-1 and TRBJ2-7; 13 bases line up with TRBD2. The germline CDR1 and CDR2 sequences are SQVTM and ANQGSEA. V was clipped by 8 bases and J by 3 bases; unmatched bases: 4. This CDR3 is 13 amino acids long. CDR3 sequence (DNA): TGCAGCACGAGGACTAGCGGGAGCTACGAGCAGTACTTC. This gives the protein CSTRTSGSYEQYF.

CDR3 in DNA: TGTGCCAGCAGTCCTCCCTCACGCCGCTTGGGCACTGAAGCTTTCTTT. As protein: CASSPPSRRLGTEAFF. The chain joins TRBV27 to TRBJ1-1, with unresolved D. Trimming stripped 5 bases from V and 4 bases from J, with 20 bases between. The CDR3 runs to 16 residues. Germline V lookup: CDR1 MNHEY, CDR2 SMNVEV (reference sequence).

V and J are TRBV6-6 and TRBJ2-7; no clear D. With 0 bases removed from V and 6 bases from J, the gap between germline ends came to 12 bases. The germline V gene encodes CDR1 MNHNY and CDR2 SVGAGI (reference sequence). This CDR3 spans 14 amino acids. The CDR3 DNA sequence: TGTGCCAGCAGTTACTCCCCCGGCTCTAGCGAGCAGTACTTC. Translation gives CASSYSPGSSEQYF.

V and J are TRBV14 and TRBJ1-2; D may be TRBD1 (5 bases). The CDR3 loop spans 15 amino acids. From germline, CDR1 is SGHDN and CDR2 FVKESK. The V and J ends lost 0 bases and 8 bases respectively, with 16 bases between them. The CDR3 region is CASSQEGTALRGYTF. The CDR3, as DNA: TGTGCCAGCAGCCAAGAAGGGACGGCCCTGAGGGGCTACACCTTC.

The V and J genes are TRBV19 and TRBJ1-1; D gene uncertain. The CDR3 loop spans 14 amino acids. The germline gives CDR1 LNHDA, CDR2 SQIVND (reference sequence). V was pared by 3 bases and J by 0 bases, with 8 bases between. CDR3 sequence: CASSMGIVNTEAFF. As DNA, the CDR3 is TGTGCCAGTAGTATGGGGATCGTGAACACTGAAGCTTTCTTT.

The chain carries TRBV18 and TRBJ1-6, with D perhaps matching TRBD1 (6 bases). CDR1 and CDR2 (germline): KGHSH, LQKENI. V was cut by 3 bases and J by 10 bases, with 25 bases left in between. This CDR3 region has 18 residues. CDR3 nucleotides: TGTGCCAGCTCACCCAAGACATACCGACAGGCTAACTCATCACCCCTCCACTTT. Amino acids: CASSPKTYRQANSSPLHF.

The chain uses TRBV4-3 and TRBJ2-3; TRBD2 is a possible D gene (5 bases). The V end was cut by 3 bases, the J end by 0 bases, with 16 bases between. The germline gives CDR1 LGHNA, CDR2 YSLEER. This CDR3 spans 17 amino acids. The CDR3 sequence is CASSQSLWTASTDTQYF. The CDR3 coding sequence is TGCGCCAGCAGCCAGTCTCTCTGGACTGCGAGCACAGATACGCAGTATTTT.

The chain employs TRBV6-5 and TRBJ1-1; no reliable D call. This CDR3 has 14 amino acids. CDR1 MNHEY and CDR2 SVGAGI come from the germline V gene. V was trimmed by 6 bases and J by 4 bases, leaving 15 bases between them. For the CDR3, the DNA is TGTGCCAGCAGGGAGGCGCGGATTGGCACTGAAGCTTTCTTT. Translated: CASREARIGTEAFF.

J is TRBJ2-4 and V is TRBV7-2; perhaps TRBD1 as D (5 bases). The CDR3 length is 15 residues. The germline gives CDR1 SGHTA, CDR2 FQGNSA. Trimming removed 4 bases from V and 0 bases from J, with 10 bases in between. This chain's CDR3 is CASSSRVQAKNIQYF. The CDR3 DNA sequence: TGTGCCAGCAGCTCCAGGGTCCAAGCCAAAAACATTCAGTACTTC.

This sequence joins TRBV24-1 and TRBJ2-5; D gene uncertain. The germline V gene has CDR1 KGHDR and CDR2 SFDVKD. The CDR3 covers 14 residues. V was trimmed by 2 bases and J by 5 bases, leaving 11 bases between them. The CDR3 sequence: CATSDSLFDETQYF. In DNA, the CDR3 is TGTGCCACCAGTGATTCCCTCTTCGACGAGACCCAGTACTTC.

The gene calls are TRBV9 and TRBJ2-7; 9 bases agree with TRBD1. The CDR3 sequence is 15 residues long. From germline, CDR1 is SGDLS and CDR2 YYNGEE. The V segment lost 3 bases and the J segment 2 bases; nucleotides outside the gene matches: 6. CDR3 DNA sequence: TGTGCCAGCAGCGCGACCGGGACAGGGACCTACGAGCAGTACTTC. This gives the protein CASSATGTGTYEQYF.

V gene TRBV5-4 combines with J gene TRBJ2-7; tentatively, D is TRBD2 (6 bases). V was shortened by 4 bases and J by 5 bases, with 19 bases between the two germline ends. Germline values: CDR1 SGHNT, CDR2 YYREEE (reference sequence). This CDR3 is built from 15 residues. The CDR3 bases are TGTGCCAGCAGCCCGAGCGCGGGAAGATCCAACGAGCAGTACTTC. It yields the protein CASSPSAGRSNEQYF.

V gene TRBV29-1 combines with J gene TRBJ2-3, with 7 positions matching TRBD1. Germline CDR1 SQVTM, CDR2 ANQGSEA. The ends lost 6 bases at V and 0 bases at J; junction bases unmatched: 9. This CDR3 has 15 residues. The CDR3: CSVVTGEWSTDTQYF. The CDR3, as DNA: TGCAGCGTCGTAACAGGGGAATGGAGCACAGATACGCAGTATTTT.

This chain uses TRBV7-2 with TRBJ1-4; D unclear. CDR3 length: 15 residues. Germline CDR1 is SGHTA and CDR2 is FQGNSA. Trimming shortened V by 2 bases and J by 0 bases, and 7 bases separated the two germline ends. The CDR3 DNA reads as TGTGCCAGCAGCTTACAGATCTCAACTAATGAAAAACTGTTTTTT. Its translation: CASSLQISTNEKLFF.

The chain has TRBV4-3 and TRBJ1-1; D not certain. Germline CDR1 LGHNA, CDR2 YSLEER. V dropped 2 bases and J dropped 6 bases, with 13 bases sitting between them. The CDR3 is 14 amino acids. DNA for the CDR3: TGCGCCAGCAGCCAACAGGCCTACGCAGCTGAAGCTTTCTTT. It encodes CASSQQAYAAEAFF.

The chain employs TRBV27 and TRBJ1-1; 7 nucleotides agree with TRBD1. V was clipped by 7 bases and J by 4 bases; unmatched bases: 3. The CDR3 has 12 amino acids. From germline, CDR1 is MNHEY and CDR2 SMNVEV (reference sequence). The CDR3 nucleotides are TGTGCCAGCAAGGCAGGGGGCACTGAAGCTTTCTTT. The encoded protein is CASKAGGTEAFF.

CDR3 DNA sequence: TGTGCCAGCAGTGAACGATCCGGGGGGCCTGCGAACACCGGGGAGCTGTTTTTT. Its translation: CASSERSGGPANTGELFF. The chain recombines TRBV6-1 with TRBJ2-2; D may be TRBD2 (7 bases). Germline V gene lookup returns CDR1 MNHNS and CDR2 SASEGT. V was clipped by 2 bases and J by 0 bases, with 16 bases between them. The CDR3 has 18 residues.

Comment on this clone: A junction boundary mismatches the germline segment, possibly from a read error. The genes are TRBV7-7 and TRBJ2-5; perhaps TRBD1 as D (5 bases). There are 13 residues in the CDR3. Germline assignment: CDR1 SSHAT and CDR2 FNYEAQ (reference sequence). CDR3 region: CASSSDIVQTQYF. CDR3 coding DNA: TGTGCTAGCAGCTCGGACATAGTTCAGACCCAGTACTTC.

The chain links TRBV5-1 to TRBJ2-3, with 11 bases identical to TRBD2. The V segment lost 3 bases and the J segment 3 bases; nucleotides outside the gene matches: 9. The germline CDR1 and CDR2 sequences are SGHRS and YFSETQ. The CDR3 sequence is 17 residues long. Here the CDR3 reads CASSSSRTSGPTDTQYF. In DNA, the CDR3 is TGCGCCAGCAGCTCCTCACGGACTAGCGGGCCTACAGATACGCAGTATTTT.

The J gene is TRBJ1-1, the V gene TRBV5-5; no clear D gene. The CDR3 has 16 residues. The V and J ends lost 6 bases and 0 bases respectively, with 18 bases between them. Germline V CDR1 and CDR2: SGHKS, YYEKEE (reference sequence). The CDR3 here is CASILGQGRLNTEAFF. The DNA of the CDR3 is TGTGCCAGCATCCTTGGGCAAGGCAGGCTGAACACTGAAGCTTTCTTT.

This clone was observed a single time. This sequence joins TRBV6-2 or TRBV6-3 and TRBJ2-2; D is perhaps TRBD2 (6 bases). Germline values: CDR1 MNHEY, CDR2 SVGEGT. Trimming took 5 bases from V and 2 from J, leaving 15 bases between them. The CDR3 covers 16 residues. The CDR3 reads CASSDPQGLNTGELFF. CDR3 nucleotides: TGTGCCAGCAGTGACCCCCAGGGACTTAACACCGGGGAGCTGTTTTTT.

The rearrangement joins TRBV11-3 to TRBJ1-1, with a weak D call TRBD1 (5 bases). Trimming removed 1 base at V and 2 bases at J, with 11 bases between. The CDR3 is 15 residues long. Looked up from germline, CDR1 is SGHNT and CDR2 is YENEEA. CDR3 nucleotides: TGTGCCAGCAGCTTAGGGAACCAGGGCAACACTGAAGCTTTCTTT. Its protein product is CASSLGNQGNTEAFF.

This CDR3 reads CAWRTGTDNSPLHF. The CDR3 DNA reads as TGTGCCTGGAGAACCGGGACCGATAATTCACCCCTCCACTTT. The chain links TRBV30 to TRBJ1-6; D may be TRBD1 (5 bases). The V end lost 3 bases, the J end lost 5 bases, and 11 bases lay between the germline ends. Per germline, CDR1 GTSNPN and CDR2 SVGIG (reference sequence). The CDR3 is made up of 14 amino acids.

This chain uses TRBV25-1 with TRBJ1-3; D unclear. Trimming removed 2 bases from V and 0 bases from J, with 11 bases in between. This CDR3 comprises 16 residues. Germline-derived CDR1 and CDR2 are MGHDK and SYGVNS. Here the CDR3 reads CASSEVIASSGNTIYF. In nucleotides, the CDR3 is TGTGCCAGCAGTGAAGTTATAGCGAGCTCTGGAAACACCATATATTTT.

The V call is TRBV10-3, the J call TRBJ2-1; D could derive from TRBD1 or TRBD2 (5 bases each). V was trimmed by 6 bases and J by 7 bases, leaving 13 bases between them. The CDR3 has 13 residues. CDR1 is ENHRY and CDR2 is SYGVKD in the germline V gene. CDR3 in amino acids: CAIRGDLPNEQFF. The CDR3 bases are TGTGCCATCAGGGGGGATCTCCCAAATGAGCAGTTCTTC.